This TCR beta chain was identified in a study of Ad26.COV2.S vaccination and SARS-CoV-2 variants. Study-wide background: Each vaccinee took Ad26.COV2.S intramuscularly, once or twice 56 days apart. Whole-study results and caveats: Reports say spike-specific CD8+ and CD4+ T cell responses covered substantial breadth after vaccination. Across vaccine and placebo recipients, the breadth of non-spike TCRs was similar. Ad26.COV2.S recipients had broader spike-specific TCRs (P = 0.0014).

This CDR3 contains 15 residues. V shed 1 base, J shed 5 bases, and the junction held 7 bases outside the gene matches. The germline CDR1 and CDR2 sequences are SGHNT and YYREEE (reference sequence). Turning to this clone: The antigen is unknown.

The method was immunoSEQ multiplex PCR; TCRdb's version includes in-frame clones alone and lacks a portion of them. The repertoire includes 510,000 or so clones, roughly 87% of them detected once, and roughly 12% sits in the top ten. As to treatment: around 19 received Ad26.COV2.S at low or high dose, single or two shots; roughly five received placebo; per-sample allocation not given. On day 63 after the first injection, vaccine and placebo recipients gave samples. The chain recombines TRBV5-4 with TRBJ2-5, with 8 positions matching TRBD2. The sequencing here drew on peripheral blood, taken in a trial of Ad26.COV2.S vaccine versus placebo. The clonotype was recovered from a person between 18 and 65 years old who received the Ad26.COV2.S COVID-19 vaccine or a placebo. The chain's CDR3 is CASSLQAGEWETQYF. CDR3 nucleotide sequence: TGTGCCAGCAGCTTGCAAGCGGGAGAGTGGGAGACCCAGTACTTC.